This T cell receptor beta chain was captured by sequencing in a study of post-analysis software for immune sequencing data. Looking at the study overall: The disease courses covered relapsing-remitting, secondary progressive and progressive-relapsing multiple sclerosis.

Study-wide results and caveats: People with multiple sclerosis had a significantly lower normalized Chao1 diversity than controls did. Controls showed lower frequencies than patients for 4 or 5 TRBV segments, and TRBV5-6, TRBV5-1 and TRBV20-1 were among these.

V was clipped by 3 bases and J by 1 base; unmatched bases: 6. This CDR3 has 15 amino acids. This clonotype was found a few times. The antigen is undetermined. Prepared TCR beta cDNA libraries contained unique molecular identifiers. Each CDR3 protein is one row after TCRdb ran MiXCR on the PCR reads. The sample shows over 700,000 distinct CDR3 sequences, 25% to 30% of them seen only once. This TCR derives from a girl aged 10 to 17 with multiple sclerosis. V gene TRBV12-3 or TRBV12-4 combines with J gene TRBJ2-7; 7 bases map to TRBD2. Sequenced material: blood. The CDR3 sequence is CASSFGAGTSYEQYF. The CDR3 coding sequence is TGTGCCAGCAGTTTTGGAGCGGGAACTTCCTACGAGCAGTACTTC.